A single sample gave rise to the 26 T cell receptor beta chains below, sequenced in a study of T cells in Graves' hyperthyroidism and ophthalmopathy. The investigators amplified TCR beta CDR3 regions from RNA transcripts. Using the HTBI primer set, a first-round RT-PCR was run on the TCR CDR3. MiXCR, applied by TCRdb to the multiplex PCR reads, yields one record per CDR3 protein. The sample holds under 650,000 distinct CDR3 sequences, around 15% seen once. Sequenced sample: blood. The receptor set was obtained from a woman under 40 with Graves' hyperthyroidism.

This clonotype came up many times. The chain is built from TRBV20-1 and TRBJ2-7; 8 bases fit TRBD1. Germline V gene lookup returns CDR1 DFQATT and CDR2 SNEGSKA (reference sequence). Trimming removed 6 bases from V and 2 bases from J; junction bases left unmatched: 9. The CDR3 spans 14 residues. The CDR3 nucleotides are TGCAGTGCAGAGGGACGGACAGGGCCCTACGAGCAGTACTTC. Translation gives CSAEGRTGPYEQYF.

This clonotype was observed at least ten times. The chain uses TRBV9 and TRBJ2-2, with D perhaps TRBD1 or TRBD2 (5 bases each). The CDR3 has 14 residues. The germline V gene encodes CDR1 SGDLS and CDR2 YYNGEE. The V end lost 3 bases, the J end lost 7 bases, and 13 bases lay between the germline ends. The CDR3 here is CASSGGVEGGELFF. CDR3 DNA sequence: TGTGCCAGCAGCGGAGGGGTAGAAGGCGGGGAGCTGTTTTTT.

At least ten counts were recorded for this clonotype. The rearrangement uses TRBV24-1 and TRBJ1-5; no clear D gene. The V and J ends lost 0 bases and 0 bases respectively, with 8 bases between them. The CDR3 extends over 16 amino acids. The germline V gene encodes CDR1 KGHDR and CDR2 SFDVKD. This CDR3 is CATSDLGQNSNQPQHF. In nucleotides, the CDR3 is TGTGCCACCAGTGATTTGGGGCAGAATAGCAATCAGCCCCAGCATTTT.

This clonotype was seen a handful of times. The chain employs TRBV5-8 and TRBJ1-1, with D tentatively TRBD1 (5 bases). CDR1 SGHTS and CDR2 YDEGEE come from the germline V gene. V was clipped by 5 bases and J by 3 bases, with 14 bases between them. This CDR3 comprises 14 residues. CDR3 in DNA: TGTGCCAGCAGGCCCGGGACTTTATACACTGAAGCTTTCTTT. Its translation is CASRPGTLYTEAFF.

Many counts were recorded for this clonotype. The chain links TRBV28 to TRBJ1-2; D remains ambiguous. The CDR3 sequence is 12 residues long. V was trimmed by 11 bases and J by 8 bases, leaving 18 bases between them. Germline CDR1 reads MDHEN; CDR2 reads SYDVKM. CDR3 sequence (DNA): TGTGCCGAAGGAACACCCCGAACCGGCTACACCTTC. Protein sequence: CAEGTPRTGYTF.

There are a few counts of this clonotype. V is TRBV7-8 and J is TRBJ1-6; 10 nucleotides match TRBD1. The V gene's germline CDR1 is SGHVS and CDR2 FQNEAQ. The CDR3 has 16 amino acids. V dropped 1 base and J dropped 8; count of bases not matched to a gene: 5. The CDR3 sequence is CASSLDMTGGYSPLHF. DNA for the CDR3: TGTGCCAGCAGCTTAGATATGACAGGGGGCTATTCACCCCTCCACTTT.

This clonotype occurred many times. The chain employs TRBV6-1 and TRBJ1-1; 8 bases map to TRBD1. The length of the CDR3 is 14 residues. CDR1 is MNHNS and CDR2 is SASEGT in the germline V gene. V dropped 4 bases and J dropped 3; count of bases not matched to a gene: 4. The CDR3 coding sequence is TGTGCCAGCAGTGGACAGGGGCTGGACACTGAAGCTTTCTTT. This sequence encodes CASSGQGLDTEAFF.

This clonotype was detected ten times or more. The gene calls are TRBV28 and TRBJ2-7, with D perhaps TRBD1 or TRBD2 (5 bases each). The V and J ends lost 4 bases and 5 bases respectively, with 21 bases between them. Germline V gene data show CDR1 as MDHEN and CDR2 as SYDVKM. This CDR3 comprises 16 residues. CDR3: CASSSDRDDKIHEQYF. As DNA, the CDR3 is TGTGCCAGCAGTTCCGACCGGGACGACAAAATCCACGAGCAGTACTTC.

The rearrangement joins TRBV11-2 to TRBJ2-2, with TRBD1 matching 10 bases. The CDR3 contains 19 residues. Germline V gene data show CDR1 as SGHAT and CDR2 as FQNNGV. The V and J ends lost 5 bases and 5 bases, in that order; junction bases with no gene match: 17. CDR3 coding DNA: TGTGCCAGCAGCGTTAAGGCCGTGACAGGGGGCTTGAGGACCGGGGAGCTGTTTTTT. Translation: CASSVKAVTGGLRTGELFF.

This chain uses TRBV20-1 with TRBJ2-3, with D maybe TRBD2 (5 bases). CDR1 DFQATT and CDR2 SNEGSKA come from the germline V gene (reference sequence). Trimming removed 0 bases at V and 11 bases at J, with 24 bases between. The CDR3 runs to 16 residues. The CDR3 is CSARDRLAQTGLGQYF. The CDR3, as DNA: TGCAGTGCTAGAGATAGGCTAGCCCAAACCGGGTTGGGGCAGTATTTT.

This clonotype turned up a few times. The DNA for the CDR3 is TGTGCCAGCAGCTTAGTAGGGGCATCTAACTATGGCTACACCTTC. It yields the protein CASSLVGASNYGYTF. The V call is TRBV11-3, the J call TRBJ1-2, with D maybe TRBD1 (5 bases). CDR3 size: 15 residues. With 1 base removed from V and 0 bases from J, the gap between germline ends came to 9 bases. CDR1 and CDR2 (germline): SGHNT, YENEEA.

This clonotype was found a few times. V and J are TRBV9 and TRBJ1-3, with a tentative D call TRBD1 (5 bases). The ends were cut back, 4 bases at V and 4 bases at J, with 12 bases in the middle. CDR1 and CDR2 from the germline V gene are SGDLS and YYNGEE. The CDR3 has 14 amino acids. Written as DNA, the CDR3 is TGTGCCAGCAGCCCCCGCCAGGGAGGAAACACCATATATTTT. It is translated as CASSPRQGGNTIYF. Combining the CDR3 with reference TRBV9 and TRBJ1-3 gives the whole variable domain DSGVTQTPKHLITATGQRVTLRCSPRSGDLSVYWYQQSLDQGLQFLIQYYNGEERAKGNILERFSAQQFPDLHSELNLSSLELGDSALYFCASSPRQGGNTIYFGEGSWLTVV.

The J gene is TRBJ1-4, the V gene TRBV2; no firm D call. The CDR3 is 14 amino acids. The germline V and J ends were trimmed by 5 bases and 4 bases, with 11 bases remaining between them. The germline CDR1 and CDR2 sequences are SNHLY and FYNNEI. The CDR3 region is CASSLSGYNEKLFF. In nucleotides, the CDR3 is TGTGCCAGCAGTCTGTCGGGTTATAATGAAAAACTGTTTTTT. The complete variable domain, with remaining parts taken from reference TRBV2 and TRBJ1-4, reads EPEVTQTPSHQVTQMGQEVILRCVPISNHLYFYWYRQILGQKVEFLVSFYNNEISEKSEIFDDQFSVERPDGSNFTLKIRSTKLEDSAMYFCASSLSGYNEKLFFGSGTQLSVL.

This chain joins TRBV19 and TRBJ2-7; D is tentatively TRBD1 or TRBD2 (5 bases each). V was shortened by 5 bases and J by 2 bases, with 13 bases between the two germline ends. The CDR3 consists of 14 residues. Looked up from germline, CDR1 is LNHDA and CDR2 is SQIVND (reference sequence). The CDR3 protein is CASSGAGGTYEQYF. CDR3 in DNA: TGTGCCAGTAGTGGGGCGGGCGGAACCTACGAGCAGTACTTC.

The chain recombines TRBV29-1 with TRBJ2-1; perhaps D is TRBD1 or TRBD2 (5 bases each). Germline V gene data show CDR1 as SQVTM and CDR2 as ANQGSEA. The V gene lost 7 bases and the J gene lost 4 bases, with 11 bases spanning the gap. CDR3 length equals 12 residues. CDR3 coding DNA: TGCAGCGCCGGGACCAGATACAATGAGCAGTTCTTC. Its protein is CSAGTRYNEQFF.

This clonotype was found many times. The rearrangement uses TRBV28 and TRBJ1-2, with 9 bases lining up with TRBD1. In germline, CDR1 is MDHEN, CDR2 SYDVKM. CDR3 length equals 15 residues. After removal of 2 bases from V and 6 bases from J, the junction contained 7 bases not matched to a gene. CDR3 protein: CASSLESTGGNGYTF. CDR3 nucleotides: TGTGCCAGCAGTTTAGAGTCGACAGGGGGTAATGGCTACACCTTC.

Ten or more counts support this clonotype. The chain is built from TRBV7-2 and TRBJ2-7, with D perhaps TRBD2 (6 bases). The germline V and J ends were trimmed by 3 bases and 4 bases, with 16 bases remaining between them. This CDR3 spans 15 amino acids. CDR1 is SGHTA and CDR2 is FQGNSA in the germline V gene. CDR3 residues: CASSFFGGLGYEQYF. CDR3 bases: TGTGCCAGCAGCTTTTTTGGAGGGCTCGGGTACGAGCAGTACTTC.

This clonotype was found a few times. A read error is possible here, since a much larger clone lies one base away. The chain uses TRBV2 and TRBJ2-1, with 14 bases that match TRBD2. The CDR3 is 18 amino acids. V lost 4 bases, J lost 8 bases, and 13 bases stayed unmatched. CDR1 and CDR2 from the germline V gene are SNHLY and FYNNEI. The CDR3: CASSGGPGTSGSRDEQFF. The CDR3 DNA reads TGTGCCAGCAGTGGTGGTCCCGGGACTAGCGGGAGTAGAGATGAGCAGTTCTTC.

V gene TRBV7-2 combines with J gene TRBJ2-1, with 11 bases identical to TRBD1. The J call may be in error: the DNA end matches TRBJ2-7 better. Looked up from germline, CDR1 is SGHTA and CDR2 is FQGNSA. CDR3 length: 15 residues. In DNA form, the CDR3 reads TGTGCCAGCAGCCGAGGGACAGGGGGAGGGAATGAGCAGTACTTC. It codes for CASSRGTGGGNEQYF.

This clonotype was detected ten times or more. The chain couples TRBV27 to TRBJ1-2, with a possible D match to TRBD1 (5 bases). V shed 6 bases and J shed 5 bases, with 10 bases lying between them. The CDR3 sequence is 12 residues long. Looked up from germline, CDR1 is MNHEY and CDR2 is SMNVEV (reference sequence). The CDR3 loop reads CASRMGGYGYTF. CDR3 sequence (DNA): TGTGCCAGCAGAATGGGGGGATATGGCTACACCTTC.

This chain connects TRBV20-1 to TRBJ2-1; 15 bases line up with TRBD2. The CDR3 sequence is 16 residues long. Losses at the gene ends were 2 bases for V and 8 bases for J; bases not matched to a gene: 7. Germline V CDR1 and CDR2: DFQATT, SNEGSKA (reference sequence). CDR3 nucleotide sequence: TGCAGTGCTAGATTACCGGGACTAGCGGGAGGCCATGAGCAGTTCTTC. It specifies CSARLPGLAGGHEQFF.

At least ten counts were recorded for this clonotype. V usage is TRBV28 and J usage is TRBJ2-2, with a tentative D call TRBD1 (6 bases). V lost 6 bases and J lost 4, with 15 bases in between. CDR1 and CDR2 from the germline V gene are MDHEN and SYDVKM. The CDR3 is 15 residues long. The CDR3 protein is CASSVAGTSTGELFF. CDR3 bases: TGTGCCAGCAGCGTAGCCGGGACATCCACCGGGGAGCTGTTTTTT.

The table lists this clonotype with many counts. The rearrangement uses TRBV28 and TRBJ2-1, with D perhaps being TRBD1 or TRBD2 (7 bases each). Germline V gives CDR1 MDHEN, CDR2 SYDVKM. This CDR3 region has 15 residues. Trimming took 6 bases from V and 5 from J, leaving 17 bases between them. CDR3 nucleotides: TGTGCCAGCAGCAGGGGGGGTGTCCTAAACAATGAGCAGTTCTTC. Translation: CASSRGGVLNNEQFF.

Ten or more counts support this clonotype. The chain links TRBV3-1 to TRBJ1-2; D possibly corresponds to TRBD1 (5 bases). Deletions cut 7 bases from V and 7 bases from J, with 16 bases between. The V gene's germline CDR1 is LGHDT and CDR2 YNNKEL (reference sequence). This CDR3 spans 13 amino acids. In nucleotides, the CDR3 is TGTGCCAGCAAAAAAGCAGGGACGGTTGGCTACACCTTC. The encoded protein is CASKKAGTVGYTF.

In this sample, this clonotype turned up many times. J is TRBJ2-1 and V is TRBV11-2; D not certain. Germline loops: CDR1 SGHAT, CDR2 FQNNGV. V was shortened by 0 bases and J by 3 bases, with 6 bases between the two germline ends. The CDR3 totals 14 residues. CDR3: CASSLDVLYNEQFF. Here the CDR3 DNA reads TGTGCCAGCAGCTTAGATGTTCTCTACAATGAGCAGTTCTTC.

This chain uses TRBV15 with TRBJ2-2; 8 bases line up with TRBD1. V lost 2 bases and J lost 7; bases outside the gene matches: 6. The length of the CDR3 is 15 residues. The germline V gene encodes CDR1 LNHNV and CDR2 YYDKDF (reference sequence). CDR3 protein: CATSRYTGGGGELFF. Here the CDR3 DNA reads TGTGCCACCAGCAGATACACAGGGGGTGGCGGGGAGCTGTTTTTT. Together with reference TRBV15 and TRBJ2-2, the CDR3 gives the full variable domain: DAMVIQNPRYQVTQFGKPVTLSCSQTLNHNVMYWYQQKSSQAPKLLFHYYDKDFNNEADTPDNFQSRRPNTSFCFLDIRSPGLGDTAMYLCATSRYTGGGGELFFGEGSRLTVL.